This note documents a single T cell receptor beta chain sequence. The data were taken from a study of blood T cell repertoires in COVID-19. This CDR3 is 17 amino acids long. Trimming took 2 bases from V and 3 from J; bases not matched to a gene: 9. Germline CDR1 is PRHDT and CDR2 is FYEKMQ (reference sequence). The method was immunoSEQ multiplex PCR; TCRdb's version includes in-frame clones alone and lacks a portion of them. The repertoire includes around 280,000 clones, approximately 86% of them detected once, and about 2.2% sits in the top ten. Sequencing used peripheral blood. The TCR was taken from a woman in her thirties who had recovered from COVID-19. The chain is built from TRBV13 and TRBJ2-5; the match to TRBD2 covers 10 bases. The CDR3 sequence: CASSLLAGEPPKETQYF. The CDR3 DNA sequence: TGTGCCAGCAGCTTACTAGCGGGGGAGCCCCCCAAAGAGACCCAGTACTTC.